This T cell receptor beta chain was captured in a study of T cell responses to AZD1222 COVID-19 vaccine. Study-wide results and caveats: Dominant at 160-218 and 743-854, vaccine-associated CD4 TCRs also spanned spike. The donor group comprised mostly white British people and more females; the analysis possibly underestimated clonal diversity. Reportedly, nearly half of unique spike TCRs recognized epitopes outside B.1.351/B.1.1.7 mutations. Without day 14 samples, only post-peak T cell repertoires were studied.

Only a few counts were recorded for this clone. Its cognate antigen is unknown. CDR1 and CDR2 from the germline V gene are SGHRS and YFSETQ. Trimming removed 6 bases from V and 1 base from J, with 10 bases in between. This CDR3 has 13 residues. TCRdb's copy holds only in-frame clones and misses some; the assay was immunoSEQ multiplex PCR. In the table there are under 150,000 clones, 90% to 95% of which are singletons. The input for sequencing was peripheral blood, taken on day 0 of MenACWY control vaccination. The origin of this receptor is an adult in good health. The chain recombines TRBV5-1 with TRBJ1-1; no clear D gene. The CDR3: CASTRIPNTEAFF. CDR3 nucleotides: TGCGCCAGCACCAGGATTCCGAACACTGAAGCTTTCTTT.